This TCR beta chain comes out of a study of blood T cell repertoires in COVID-19. As processed by the authors: For nucleated cells, counts were estimated from reference gene primer amplification. Using immunoSEQ multiplex PCR, the repertoire was profiled, and TCRdb retains in-frame clones only, with some absent. That table is the source of V, J and clone size, and D and trimming were worked out from the DNA. The table includes 200,000 to 250,000 clones, about nine tenths detected once. This CDR3 has 14 amino acids. The germline V gene encodes CDR1 KGHDR and CDR2 SFDVKD. V dropped 9 bases and J dropped 1; count of bases not matched to a gene: 4.

This sequence originates from a man between 60 and 75 years old who had recovered from COVID-19. The sequencing input was peripheral blood. The chain carries TRBV24-1 and TRBJ2-2, with 7 bases fitting TRBD2. The CDR3 bases are TGTGCCACCCGGGCTAGCGGGAACACCGGGGAGCTGTTTTTT. Its protein is CATRASGNTGELFF.